This T cell receptor beta chain was found in a study of Ad26.COV2.S vaccination and SARS-CoV-2 variants (dated by TCRdb to about 2021). Turning to the overall study: Donors in the vaccine arm were drawn from COV1001, a phase I-IIa trial of Ad26.COV2.S in healthy adults that was multicentre, randomized, double-blind and placebo-controlled. Ad26.COV2.S was administered intramuscularly at 5 x 10^10 or 1 x 10^11 viral particles, either as a single shot or as two shots given 56 days apart. TCRbeta repertoire sequencing was used to assess the specificity and breadth of SARS-CoV-2-reactive T cell receptors after Ad26.COV2.S vaccination. The TCR-sequenced set comprised approximately 32 samples: around 20 Ad26.COV2.S vaccine recipients, 5 placebo recipients and 8 SARS-CoV-2 convalescent individuals. Participants in the trial were split at random into five groups of five each, receiving low-dose or high-dose Ad26.COV2.S once or twice, or else placebo on both occasions. Investigators remained blinded to trial group allocation during experiments and outcome assessment.

The CDR3, cysteine through phenylalanine, is 16 amino acids long. Only CDR3 DNA is held: 48 bases, read in frame from base 1. V gives up 4 bases and J gives up 0 bases, and the segment between their germline ends measures 15 bases. The germline V gene encodes CDR1 MGHRA and CDR2 YSYEKL. General findings and caveats noted by the study authors: The authors noted that total T cell responses may have been underestimated by the TCR breadth and depth analyses. Compared with placebo recipients, Ad26.COV2.S recipients showed higher spike-specific TCR breadth (P = 0.0014). After vaccination, spike-specific CD8+ and CD4+ T cell responses were reported to show substantial breadth. Vaccine and placebo recipients had similar non-spike TCR breadth, a finding consistent with the vaccine containing only spike. Comparing responses between vaccine doses or regimens was not something the study was powered to do.

The immunoSEQ Assay was used to sequence TCRbeta CDR3 regions. After extraction, genomic DNA underwent amplification by bias-controlled multiplex PCR, followed by high-throughput sequencing. Per the original workflow: Collapsing and filtering of sequences were performed to quantify the absolute abundance of each unique TCRbeta CDR3 region. T cell fraction was estimated by normalizing TCRbeta template counts to usable DNA, with usable DNA measured through amplification of reference genes found in all nucleated cells. Repertoire TCRs were annotated as SARS-CoV-2-specific when V gene, CDR3 amino acid sequence and J gene were exactly matched to a known reactive TCR set. The reference SARS-CoV-2 TCR set was derived from MIRA and filtered for enrichment in COVID-19-positive ImmuneCODE repertoires, a step that removed public or cross-reactive TCRs. Using the MIRA antigens, annotated TCRs were further analysed by specific ORF or by position within an ORF. Breadth was defined as annotated unique rearrangements over total unique productive rearrangements; depth was the summed frequency of those rearrangements. Group comparisons of TCR breadth used two-sided Wilcoxon rank-sum tests. The table was pulled from immuneACCESS by TCRdb, which kept in-frame rearrangements only. Such tables lose some clones; where checked, under half of the loss comes from unresolved V genes, and the rest has no known cause. That table gives V, J and clone size, and the DNA gave D and trimming. The sample yields roughly 420,000 clones; nearly 90% were counted once. The ten most abundant clones make up 2.5% to 3% of the sample.

The treatment or condition tag for this specimen amounts to: 15 to 20 received Ad26.COV2.S at low or high dose, single or two shots; about 5 received placebo; per-sample allocation not given. Repertoires of vaccine and placebo recipients were sequenced from samples collected on day 63 after the first injection. Between 29 July and 7 August 2020, Cohort 1b enrolled fewer than 30 adults aged 18-55 years at one site in Boston, USA. As a vaccine, Ad26.COV2.S was a replication-incompetent adenovirus type 26 vector that expressed a prefusion-stabilized SARS-CoV-2 spike protein derived from the original Wuhan strain. This clone was observed once. What this receptor recognizes is not known. The record has no base qualities; no much larger clone is one base away.

The chain joins TRBV4-1 to TRBJ1-2, and possibly TRBD1, on 6 matching bases. The clonotype originates from a person aged 18-65 years who received the Ad26.COV2.S COVID-19 vaccine or a placebo. The sequences come from peripheral blood, collected in a trial of Ad26.COV2.S vaccine versus placebo. This receptor has the CDR3 CASSRKGGAANYGYTF. The nucleotides are TGCGCCAGCAGCCGGAAAGGGGGGGCAGCTAACTATGGCTACACCTTC.